This is a list of T cell receptor beta chains from one sample in a study of OX40 agonist ivuxolimab in advanced cancers. Sequencing was performed with immunoSEQ multiplex PCR; in TCRdb, only in-frame clones are kept and a portion is missing. This repertoire shows 40,000 to 60,000 clones, 80% to 85% found once; its top ten account for approximately 3%. The source material was CD4+ or CD8+ T cells sorted from blood, sampled in a trial of the OX40 agonist ivuxolimab. Receptor source: an adult with an advanced solid tumor such as melanoma, head and neck, liver or kidney cancer. Each CDR3 is given with its conserved first and last residue. Fields, in order: J gene, V gene, D gene, clone size, CDR3 protein, CDR3 DNA. D genes are given only for firm matches. A row's size may be missing; if present it is once, few, many or a size class.

j_gene: TRBJ2-1; v_gene: TRBV4-1; d_gene: TRBD2; abundance: -; CDR3aa: CASSQARLAGGERESVNEQFF; CDR3nt: TGCGCCAGCAGCCAAGCTCGTCTAGCGGGGGGAGAAAGGGAGTCAGTCAATGAGCAGTTCTTC
j_gene: TRBJ2-6; v_gene: TRBV10-2; d_gene: -; abundance: once; CDR3aa: CATDGSRGANVLTF; CDR3nt: TGCGCCACTGACGGCTCGCGGGGGGCCAACGTCCTGACTTTC
j_gene: TRBJ2-2; v_gene: TRBV5-1; d_gene: TRBD2; abundance: -; CDR3aa: CASSAASRGGRGGELFF; CDR3nt: TGCGCCAGCAGCGCCGCCTCGCGGGGGGGCCGCGGCGGGGAGCTGTTTTTT
j_gene: TRBJ1-1; v_gene: TRBV6-5; d_gene: -; abundance: -; CDR3aa: CASSYSEGTEAFF; CDR3nt: TGTGCCAGCAGTTACTCAGAGGGCACTGAAGCTTTCTTT
j_gene: TRBJ2-1; v_gene: TRBV11-2; d_gene: TRBD1; abundance: -; CDR3aa: CASSPVLGQPSYNEQFF; CDR3nt: TGTGCCAGCAGCCCGGTCTTGGGACAGCCCTCCTACAATGAGCAGTTCTTC
j_gene: TRBJ1-2; v_gene: TRBV15; d_gene: -; abundance: -; CDR3aa: CATCWSPDRYDNYGYTF; CDR3nt: TGTGCCACCTGTTGGTCTCCAGACAGGTACGATAACTATGGCTACACCTTC
j_gene: TRBJ2-3; v_gene: TRBV5-1; d_gene: -; abundance: -; CDR3aa: CASSLAGHNTDTQYF; CDR3nt: TGCGCCAGCAGCTTGGCAGGGCACAACACAGATACGCAGTATTTT
j_gene: TRBJ1-2; v_gene: TRBV27; d_gene: -; abundance: -; CDR3aa: CASTKQGFGGYTF; CDR3nt: TGTGCCAGCACAAAACAGGGTTTCGGTGGCTACACCTTC
j_gene: TRBJ1-6; v_gene: TRBV7-9; d_gene: TRBD1; abundance: few; CDR3aa: CASSSTGARGGSLHF; CDR3nt: TGTGCCAGCAGCTCCACAGGGGCCCGAGGGGGGTCCCTCCACTTT
j_gene: TRBJ2-3; v_gene: TRBV2; d_gene: TRBD2; abundance: once; CDR3aa: CASSDRGGPTDTQYF; CDR3nt: TGTGCCAGCAGTGATCGCGGGGGTCCTACAGATACGCAGTATTTT
j_gene: TRBJ2-5; v_gene: TRBV7-6; d_gene: -; abundance: -; CDR3aa: CASSLALDETQYF; CDR3nt: TGTGCCAGCAGCTTAGCGCTCGATGAGACCCAGTACTTC
j_gene: TRBJ2-2; v_gene: TRBV7-2; d_gene: -; abundance: -; CDR3aa: CASSLAGAGELFF; CDR3nt: TGTGCCAGCAGCTTAGCTGGGGCGGGGGAGCTGTTTTTT
j_gene: TRBJ1-1; v_gene: TRBV6-6; d_gene: -; abundance: -; CDR3aa: CASSTTGVGTEAFF; CDR3nt: TGTGCCAGCAGTACTACGGGCGTTGGCACTGAAGCTTTCTTT
j_gene: TRBJ2-5; v_gene: TRBV5-5; d_gene: TRBD1; abundance: -; CDR3aa: CASSPETGTGIETQYF; CDR3nt: TGTGCCAGCAGCCCCGAGACCGGGACAGGGATCGAGACCCAGTACTTC
j_gene: TRBJ1-1; v_gene: TRBV5-1; d_gene: -; abundance: -; CDR3aa: CASSLDGGRGEAFF; CDR3nt: TGCGCCAGCAGCTTGGATGGGGGGCGGGGTGAAGCTTTCTTT
j_gene: TRBJ1-2; v_gene: TRBV19; d_gene: -; abundance: -; CDR3aa: CASSAWDTRNYGYTF; CDR3nt: TGTGCCAGTAGTGCCTGGGACACACGTAACTATGGCTACACCTTC
j_gene: TRBJ2-7; v_gene: TRBV11-3; d_gene: -; abundance: -; CDR3aa: CASSLGDSYEQYF; CDR3nt: TGTGCCAGCAGCTTAGGGGACTCCTACGAGCAGTACTTC
j_gene: TRBJ2-3; v_gene: TRBV4-2; d_gene: -; abundance: -; CDR3aa: CASSQEDRPMGTDTQYF; CDR3nt: TGTGCCAGCAGCCAAGAAGACCGACCCATGGGCACAGATACGCAGTATTTT
j_gene: TRBJ2-1; v_gene: TRBV5-4; d_gene: -; abundance: -; CDR3aa: CASSPSNSGGGPSYNEQFF; CDR3nt: TGTGCCAGCAGCCCCTCTAATAGTGGTGGGGGTCCCTCCTACAATGAGCAGTTCTTC
j_gene: TRBJ2-1; v_gene: TRBV7-9; d_gene: TRBD1; abundance: once; CDR3aa: CASSLARTGGLMGNEQFF; CDR3nt: TGTGCCAGCAGCTTAGCACGGACAGGGGGCCTCATGGGAAATGAGCAGTTCTTC
j_gene: TRBJ1-3; v_gene: TRBV4-3; d_gene: -; abundance: -; CDR3aa: CASSQVGPGNTIYF; CDR3nt: TGCGCCAGCAGCCAAGTGGGCCCGGGAAACACCATATATTTT
j_gene: TRBJ2-2; v_gene: TRBV6-5; d_gene: -; abundance: -; CDR3aa: CASQGAFGIGELFF; CDR3nt: TGTGCCAGTCAGGGTGCGTTCGGGATCGGGGAGCTGTTTTTT
j_gene: TRBJ2-3; v_gene: TRBV9; d_gene: TRBD2; abundance: -; CDR3aa: CASSVGGAGVGDTQYF; CDR3nt: TGTGCCAGCAGCGTTGGAGGGGCGGGGGTTGGAGATACGCAGTATTTT
j_gene: TRBJ1-1; v_gene: TRBV5-5; d_gene: -; abundance: -; CDR3aa: CASSLRRGGGDTEAFF; CDR3nt: TGTGCCAGCAGCTTGCGCCGGGGAGGAGGGGACACTGAAGCTTTCTTT
j_gene: TRBJ1-2; v_gene: TRBV5-1; d_gene: -; abundance: -; CDR3aa: CASSPEDRVYGYTF; CDR3nt: TGCGCCAGCAGCCCAGAGGACAGAGTCTATGGCTACACCTTC
j_gene: TRBJ2-2; v_gene: TRBV5-4; d_gene: TRBD2; abundance: -; CDR3aa: CASSSGLAGVTGELFF; CDR3nt: TGTGCCAGCAGCTCGGGACTAGCGGGGGTTACCGGGGAGCTGTTTTTT
j_gene: TRBJ1-2; v_gene: TRBV6-1; d_gene: -; abundance: -; CDR3aa: CASKNMEVPGGYTF; CDR3nt: TGTGCCAGCAAGAATATGGAGGTTCCGGGGGGCTACACCTTC
j_gene: TRBJ1-1; v_gene: TRBV4-3; d_gene: -; abundance: few; CDR3aa: CASSQETPNTEAFF; CDR3nt: TGCGCCAGCAGCCAAGAGACACCGAACACTGAAGCTTTCTTT
j_gene: TRBJ2-2; v_gene: TRBV7-6; d_gene: TRBD2; abundance: -; CDR3aa: CASTIAGENTGELFF; CDR3nt: TGTGCCAGCACTATAGCGGGGGAGAACACCGGGGAGCTGTTTTTT
j_gene: TRBJ2-7; v_gene: TRBV13; d_gene: -; abundance: -; CDR3aa: CASSSPPFYEQYF; CDR3nt: TGTGCCAGCAGCTCTCCTCCTTTCTACGAGCAGTACTTC
j_gene: TRBJ2-7; v_gene: TRBV7-2; d_gene: TRBD1; abundance: -; CDR3aa: CASSMDRGFYEQYF; CDR3nt: TGTGCCAGCAGCATGGACAGGGGATTCTACGAGCAGTACTTC
j_gene: TRBJ1-5; v_gene: TRBV5-4; d_gene: -; abundance: -; CDR3aa: CASSLGGTSDQPQHF; CDR3nt: TGTGCCAGCAGCTTGGGCGGGACCTCCGATCAGCCCCAGCATTTT
j_gene: TRBJ1-2; v_gene: TRBV11-1; d_gene: TRBD1; abundance: -; CDR3aa: CASSTGQYYGYTF; CDR3nt: TGTGCCAGCAGTACGGGACAGTACTATGGCTACACCTTC
j_gene: TRBJ2-7; v_gene: TRBV5-4; d_gene: -; abundance: -; CDR3aa: CASNLIGGNSYEQYF; CDR3nt: TGTGCCAGCAATCTGATTGGCGGTAACTCCTACGAGCAGTACTTC
j_gene: TRBJ1-4; v_gene: TRBV2; d_gene: -; abundance: -; CDR3aa: CASSVWEKASEKLFF; CDR3nt: TGTGCCAGCAGTGTTTGGGAGAAAGCGAGTGAAAAACTGTTTTTT
j_gene: TRBJ2-1; v_gene: TRBV4-2; d_gene: -; abundance: -; CDR3aa: CASSQDSLGGTSEQFF; CDR3nt: TGTGCCAGCAGCCAAGATAGCCTTGGGGGGACAAGTGAGCAGTTCTTC
j_gene: TRBJ1-1; v_gene: TRBV10-2; d_gene: -; abundance: -; CDR3aa: CASSGWLVNTEAFF; CDR3nt: TGCGCCAGCAGTGGATGGCTGGTGAACACTGAAGCTTTCTTT
j_gene: TRBJ2-5; v_gene: TRBV5-4; d_gene: -; abundance: once; CDR3aa: CASSLSDLRETQYF; CDR3nt: TGTGCCAGCAGCTTGTCCGACCTAAGAGAGACCCAGTACTTC
j_gene: TRBJ1-2; v_gene: TRBV5-6; d_gene: -; abundance: -; CDR3aa: CASSGGLSYGYTF; CDR3nt: TGTGCCAGCAGCGGGGGCCTGTCTTATGGCTACACCTTC
j_gene: TRBJ2-5; v_gene: TRBV7-9; d_gene: -; abundance: once; CDR3aa: CASSFRGKETQYF; CDR3nt: TGTGCCAGCAGCTTCCGAGGGAAAGAGACCCAGTACTTC